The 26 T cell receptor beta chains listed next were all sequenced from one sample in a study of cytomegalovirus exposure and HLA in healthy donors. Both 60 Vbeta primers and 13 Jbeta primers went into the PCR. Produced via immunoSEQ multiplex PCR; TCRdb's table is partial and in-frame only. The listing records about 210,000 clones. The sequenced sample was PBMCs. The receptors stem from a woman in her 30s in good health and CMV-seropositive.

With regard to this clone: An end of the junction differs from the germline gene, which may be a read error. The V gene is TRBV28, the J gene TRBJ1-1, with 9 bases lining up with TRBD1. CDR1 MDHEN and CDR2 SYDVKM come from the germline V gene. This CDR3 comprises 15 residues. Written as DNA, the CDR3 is TGTGCCAGCAATTTACCGGGACAGGGGAACACTGAAGCTTTCTTT. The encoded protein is CASNLPGQGNTEAFF.

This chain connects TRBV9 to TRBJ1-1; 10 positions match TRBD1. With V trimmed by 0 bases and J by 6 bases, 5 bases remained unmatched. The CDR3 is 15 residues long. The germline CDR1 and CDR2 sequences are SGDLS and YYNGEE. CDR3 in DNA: TGTGCCAGCAGCGTAGCCGGTGGGACAGGGGCTGAAGCTTTCTTT. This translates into CASSVAGGTGAEAFF.

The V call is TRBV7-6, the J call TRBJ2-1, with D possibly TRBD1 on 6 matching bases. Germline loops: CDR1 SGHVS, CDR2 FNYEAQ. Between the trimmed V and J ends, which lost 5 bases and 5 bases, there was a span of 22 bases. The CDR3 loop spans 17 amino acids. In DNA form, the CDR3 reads TGTGCCAGCAGCGCCAGCACCGGGACACCGATCAACAATGAGCAGTTCTTC. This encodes CASSASTGTPINNEQFF. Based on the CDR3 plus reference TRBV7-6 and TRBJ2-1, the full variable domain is GAGVSQSPRYKVTKRGQDVALRCDPISGHVSLYWYRQALGQGPEFLTYFNYEAQQDKSGLPNDRFSAERPEGSISTLTIQRTEQRDSAMYRCASSASTGTPINNEQFFGPGTRLTVL.

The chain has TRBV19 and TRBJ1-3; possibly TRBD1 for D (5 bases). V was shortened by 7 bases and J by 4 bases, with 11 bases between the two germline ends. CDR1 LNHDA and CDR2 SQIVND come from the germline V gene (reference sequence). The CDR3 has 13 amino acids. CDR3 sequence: CASIWGDGNTIYF. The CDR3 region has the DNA TGTGCCAGTATATGGGGGGACGGAAACACCATATATTTT.

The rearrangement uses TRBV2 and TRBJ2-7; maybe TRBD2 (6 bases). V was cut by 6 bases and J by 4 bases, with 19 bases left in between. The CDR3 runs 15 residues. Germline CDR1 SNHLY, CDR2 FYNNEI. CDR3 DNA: TGTGCCAGCAGGGAGAGAGGGAGGTTTAATTACGAGCAGTACTTC. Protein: CASRERGRFNYEQYF.

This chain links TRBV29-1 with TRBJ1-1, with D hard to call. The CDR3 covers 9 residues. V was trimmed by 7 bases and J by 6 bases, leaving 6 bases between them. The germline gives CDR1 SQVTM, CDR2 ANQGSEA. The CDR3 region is CSAPPEAFF. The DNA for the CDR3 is TGCAGCGCCCCTCCTGAAGCTTTCTTT.

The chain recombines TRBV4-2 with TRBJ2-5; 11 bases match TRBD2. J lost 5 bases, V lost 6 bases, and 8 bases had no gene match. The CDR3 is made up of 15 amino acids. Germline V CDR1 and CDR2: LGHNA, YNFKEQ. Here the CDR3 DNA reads TGTGCCAGCAGTACACTAGCGGGGGTGTCCGAGACCCAGTACTTC. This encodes CASSTLAGVSETQYF.

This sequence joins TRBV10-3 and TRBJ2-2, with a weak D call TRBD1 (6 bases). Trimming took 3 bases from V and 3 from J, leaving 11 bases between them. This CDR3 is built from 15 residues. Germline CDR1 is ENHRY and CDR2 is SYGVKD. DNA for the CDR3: TGTGCCATCAGTGAAGCAGGGGTGGACACCGGGGAGCTGTTTTTT. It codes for CAISEAGVDTGELFF.

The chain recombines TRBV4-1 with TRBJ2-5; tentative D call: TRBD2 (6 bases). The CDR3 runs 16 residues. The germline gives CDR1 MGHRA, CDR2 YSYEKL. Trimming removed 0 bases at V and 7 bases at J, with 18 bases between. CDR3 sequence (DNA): TGCGCCAGCAGCCAAGATCAGGGACTCCCGCAGGGGACCCAGTACTTC. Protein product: CASSQDQGLPQGTQYF.

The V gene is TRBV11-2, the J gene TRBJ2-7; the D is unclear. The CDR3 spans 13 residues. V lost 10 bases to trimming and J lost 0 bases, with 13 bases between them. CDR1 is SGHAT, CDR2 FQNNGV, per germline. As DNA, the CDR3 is TGTGCCATCCCATCAGAAAACTCCTACGAGCAGTACTTC. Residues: CAIPSENSYEQYF.

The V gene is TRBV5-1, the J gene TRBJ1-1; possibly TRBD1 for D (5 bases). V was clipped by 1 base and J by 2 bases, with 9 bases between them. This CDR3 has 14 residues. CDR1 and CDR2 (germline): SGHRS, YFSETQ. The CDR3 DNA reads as TGCGCCAGCAGCTTGTATACAGGAAACACTGAAGCTTTCTTT. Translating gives CASSLYTGNTEAFF.

CDR3 sequence (DNA): TGTGCCAGTAGTATAGTAGGGGGCGGAACTGAAGCTTTCTTT. Amino acid sequence: CASSIVGGGTEAFF. The V call is TRBV19, the J call TRBJ1-1, with 7 nucleotides matching TRBD1. In germline, CDR1 is LNHDA, CDR2 SQIVND (reference sequence). Trimming at V came to 1 base and at J to 5 bases, leaving 4 bases not matched to a gene. The CDR3 length is 14 residues.

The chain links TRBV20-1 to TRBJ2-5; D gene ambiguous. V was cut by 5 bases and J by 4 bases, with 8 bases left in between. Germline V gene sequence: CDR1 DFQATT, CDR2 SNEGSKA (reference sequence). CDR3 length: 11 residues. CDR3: CSAGPGETQYF. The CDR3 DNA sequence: TGCAGTGCTGGCCCAGGAGAGACCCAGTACTTC.

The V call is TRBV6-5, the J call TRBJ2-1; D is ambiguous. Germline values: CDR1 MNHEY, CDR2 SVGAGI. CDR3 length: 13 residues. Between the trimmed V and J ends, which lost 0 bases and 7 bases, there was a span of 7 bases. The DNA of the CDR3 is TGTGCCAGCAGTTACTCGAGGTGGAATGAGCAGTTCTTC. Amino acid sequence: CASSYSRWNEQFF.

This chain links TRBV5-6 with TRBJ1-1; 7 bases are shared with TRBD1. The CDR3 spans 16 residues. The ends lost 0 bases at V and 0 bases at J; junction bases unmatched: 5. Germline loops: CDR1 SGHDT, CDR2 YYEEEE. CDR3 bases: TGTGCCAGCAGCTTGGGAATGACAGGGCTGAACACTGAAGCTTTCTTT. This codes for CASSLGMTGLNTEAFF.

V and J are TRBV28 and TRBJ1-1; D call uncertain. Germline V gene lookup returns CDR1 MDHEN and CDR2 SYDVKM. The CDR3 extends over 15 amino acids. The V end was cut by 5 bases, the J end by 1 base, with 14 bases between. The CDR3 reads CASSPRWGGNTEAFF. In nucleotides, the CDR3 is TGTGCCAGCAGTCCCCGCTGGGGAGGGAACACTGAAGCTTTCTTT.

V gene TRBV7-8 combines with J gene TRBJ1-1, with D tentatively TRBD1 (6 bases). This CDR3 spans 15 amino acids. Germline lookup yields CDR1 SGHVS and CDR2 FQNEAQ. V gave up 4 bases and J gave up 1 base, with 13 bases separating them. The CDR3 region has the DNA TGTGCCAGCAGCTGGAGCGGACAGAGGAACACTGAAGCTTTCTTT. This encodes CASSWSGQRNTEAFF.

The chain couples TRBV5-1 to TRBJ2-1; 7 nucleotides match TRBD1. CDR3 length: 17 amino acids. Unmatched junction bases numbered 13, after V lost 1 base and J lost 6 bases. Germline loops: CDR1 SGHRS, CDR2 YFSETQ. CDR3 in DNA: TGCGCCAGCAGCTTGAGGACCGGGACAGTGCCCGGCAATGAGCAGTTCTTC. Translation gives CASSLRTGTVPGNEQFF.

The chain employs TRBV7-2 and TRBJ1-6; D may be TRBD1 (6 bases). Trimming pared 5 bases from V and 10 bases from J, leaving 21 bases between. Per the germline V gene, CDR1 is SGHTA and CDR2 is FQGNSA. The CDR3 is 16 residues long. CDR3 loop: CASSPLTGQRKSPLHF. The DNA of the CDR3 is TGTGCCAGCAGCCCGTTAACGGGACAAAGAAAGTCACCCCTCCACTTT.

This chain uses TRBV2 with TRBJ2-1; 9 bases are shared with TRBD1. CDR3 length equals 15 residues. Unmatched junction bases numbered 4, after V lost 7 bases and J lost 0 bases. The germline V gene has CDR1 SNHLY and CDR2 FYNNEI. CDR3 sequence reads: CASNPTGGSYNEQFF. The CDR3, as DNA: TGTGCCAGCAATCCGACAGGGGGCTCCTACAATGAGCAGTTCTTC.

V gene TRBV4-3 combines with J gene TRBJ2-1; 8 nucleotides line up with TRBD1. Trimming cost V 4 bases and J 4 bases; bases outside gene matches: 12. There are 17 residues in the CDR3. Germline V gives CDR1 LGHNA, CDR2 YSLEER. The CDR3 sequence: CASSRAQQGGWYNEQFF. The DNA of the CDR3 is TGCGCCAGCAGCCGAGCCCAACAGGGGGGTTGGTACAATGAGCAGTTCTTC.

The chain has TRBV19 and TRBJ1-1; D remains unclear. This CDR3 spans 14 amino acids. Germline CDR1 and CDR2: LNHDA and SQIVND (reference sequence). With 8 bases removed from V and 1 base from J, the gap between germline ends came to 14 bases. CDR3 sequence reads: CASCGPRWNTEAFF. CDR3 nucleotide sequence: TGTGCCAGTTGCGGGCCAAGGTGGAACACTGAAGCTTTCTTT.

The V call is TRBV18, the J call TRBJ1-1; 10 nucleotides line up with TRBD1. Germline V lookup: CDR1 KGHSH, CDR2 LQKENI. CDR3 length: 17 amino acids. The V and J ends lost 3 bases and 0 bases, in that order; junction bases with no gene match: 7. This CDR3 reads CASSPWTGGSVNTEAFF. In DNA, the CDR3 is TGTGCCAGCTCACCTTGGACAGGGGGTTCGGTGAACACTGAAGCTTTCTTT.

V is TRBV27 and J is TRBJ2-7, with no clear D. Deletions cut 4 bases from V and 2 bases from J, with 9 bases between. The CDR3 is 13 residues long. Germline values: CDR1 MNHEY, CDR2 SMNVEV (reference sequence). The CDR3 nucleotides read TGTGCCAGCAGTTACGCTGACACCTACGAGCAGTACTTC. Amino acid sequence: CASSYADTYEQYF.

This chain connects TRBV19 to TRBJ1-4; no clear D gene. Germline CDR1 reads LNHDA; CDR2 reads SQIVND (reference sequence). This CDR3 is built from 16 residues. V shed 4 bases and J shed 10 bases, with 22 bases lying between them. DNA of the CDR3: TGTGCCAGTAGTACCCAGAACGCGATTCCGGGGATAAAACTGTTTTTT. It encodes CASSTQNAIPGIKLFF.

CDR3 residues: CASSLSTGQQNHYEQYF. CDR3 DNA: TGCGCCAGCAGCTTGTCCACCGGTCAACAGAACCACTACGAGCAGTACTTC. The chain couples TRBV5-1 to TRBJ2-7; no reliable D call. Between the trimmed V and J ends, which lost 1 base and 3 bases, there was a span of 20 bases. The germline CDR1 and CDR2 sequences are SGHRS and YFSETQ. CDR3 length: 17 residues.